This TCR beta chain was retrieved from a study of CD8 T cells in ankylosing spondylitis. Study outcomes and limitations: Some motif variants had been reported before (in reactive arthritis synovial fluid and blood).

V lost 3 bases and J lost 0, with 6 bases in between. The CDR3 extends over 14 amino acids. This clonotype was detected ten times or more. Its antigen is still unknown. Quantitative 5'-RACE with molecular barcodes produced the TCR beta libraries. TCRdb reanalysed the 5' RACE reads using MiXCR and keeps one entry per CDR3 protein. The table lists 200,000 to 250,000 distinct CDR3 sequences, more than 9% of them singletons. The clonotype was recovered from a male donor with ankylosing spondylitis or in good health (not recorded which). V and J are TRBV12-3 or TRBV12-4 and TRBJ2-1; TRBD2 is a possible D gene (5 bases). Source material: blood, either unsorted or a sorted T cell fraction (not recorded which). The CDR3 DNA reads as TGTGCCAGCAGTTTTGGGAGCTCCTACAATGAGCAGTTCTTC. Amino acid sequence: CASSFGSSYNEQFF.